These 19 T cell receptor beta chains were all obtained from the same sample, sequenced in a study of cytomegalovirus exposure and HLA in healthy donors. PCR was performed using 60 Vbeta and 13 Jbeta primers. Clones were read by immunoSEQ multiplex PCR, and TCRdb kept only the in-frame ones, dropping some. The sample consists of about 140,000 clones, more than 70% of them appearing once. The source material was PBMCs. The receptor source for this set is a man aged 50-59 years in good health and CMV-seronegative.

The V call is TRBV5-1, the J call TRBJ2-2; TRBD2 aligns across 11 bases. V trimming: 3 bases; J trimming: 2 bases; junction bases outside the gene matches: 6. CDR3 size: 17 residues. Germline lookup yields CDR1 SGHRS and CDR2 YFSETQ. The CDR3 nucleotides read TGCGCCAGCAGCTCCTTAGCGGGAGGGATCAACACCGGGGAGCTGTTTTTT. Protein product: CASSSLAGGINTGELFF.

The gene calls are TRBV6-5 and TRBJ1-1; no clear D. Trimming took off 7 bases at V and 0 bases at J, with 12 bases between the two ends. From germline, CDR1 is MNHEY and CDR2 SVGAGI. This CDR3 is built from 14 residues. The CDR3 sequence is CASTNSQMNTEAFF. The CDR3 bases are TGTGCCAGCACCAACAGCCAAATGAACACTGAAGCTTTCTTT.

This chain connects TRBV19 to TRBJ2-7; a weak D match, TRBD1 (5 bases). V lost 3 bases, J lost 5 bases, and 11 bases lay in between. Germline assignment: CDR1 LNHDA and CDR2 SQIVND (reference sequence). The CDR3 is made up of 13 amino acids. This CDR3 is CASSIQGSHEQYF. The CDR3 DNA reads as TGTGCCAGTAGTATTCAGGGATCACACGAGCAGTACTTC.

The rearrangement uses TRBV14 and TRBJ2-3, with 8 nucleotides matching TRBD2. The CDR3 covers 18 residues. V shed 3 bases and J 2 bases; nucleotides not matched to a gene: 13. Germline lookup yields CDR1 SGHDN and CDR2 FVKESK. Here the CDR3 DNA reads TGTGCCAGCAGCCAGAGGCCCCGGAGCGGGAGCCTCACAGATACGCAGTATTTT. Translated: CASSQRPRSGSLTDTQYF.

The genes are TRBV9 and TRBJ2-1; 10 nucleotides match TRBD2. J lost 10 bases, V lost 0 bases, and 7 bases had no gene match. This CDR3 region has 15 residues. Germline V gene data show CDR1 as SGDLS and CDR2 as YYNGEE. The CDR3 bases are TGTGCCAGCAGCGTAGGGGCTAGCGGGAGTCAAGAGCAGTTCTTC. It yields the protein CASSVGASGSQEQFF.

In this sample, this clone turned up a few times. V usage is TRBV4-1 and J usage is TRBJ2-7; D possibly corresponds to TRBD1 (5 bases). The CDR3 is made up of 13 amino acids. Germline V gene data show CDR1 as MGHRA and CDR2 as YSYEKL. V was trimmed by 2 bases and J by 0 bases, leaving 5 bases between them. CDR3: CASSQQGSYEQYF. In DNA form, the CDR3 reads TGCGCCAGCAGCCAACAGGGCTCCTACGAGCAGTACTTC.

The chain is built from TRBV5-1 and TRBJ2-7, with a tentative D call TRBD1 (5 bases). V was pared by 0 bases and J by 0 bases, with 7 bases between. This CDR3 contains 14 residues. Looked up from germline, CDR1 is SGHRS and CDR2 is YFSETQ. The CDR3 spells CASSLDRYSYEQYF. The CDR3 region has the DNA TGCGCCAGCAGCTTGGACAGGTACTCCTACGAGCAGTACTTC.

V gene TRBV25-1 combines with J gene TRBJ1-2; 7 positions match TRBD1. The CDR3 length is 16 residues. J gave up 8 bases and V 4 bases, and 16 bases lay outside the gene matches. CDR1 is MGHDK, CDR2 SYGVNS, per germline. The CDR3 reads CASSVPGQTGFRGYTF. The DNA of the CDR3 is TGTGCCAGCAGTGTCCCCGGGCAGACAGGGTTTAGGGGCTACACCTTC.

The genes are TRBV5-6 and TRBJ1-2; D ambiguous. The CDR3 length is 15 residues. The germline V gene has CDR1 SGHDT and CDR2 YYEEEE. The V gene lost 4 bases and the J gene lost 14 bases, with 27 bases spanning the gap. CDR3 in amino acids: CASSPSTVPAPGGTF. The CDR3 region has the DNA TGTGCCAGCAGCCCTTCGACCGTTCCGGCGCCGGGTGGGACCTTC.

The rearrangement uses TRBV5-1 and TRBJ2-3; 10 bases align to TRBD2. Germline V CDR1 and CDR2: SGHRS, YFSETQ. This CDR3 is 17 amino acids long. V shed 1 base and J 6 bases; nucleotides not matched to a gene: 11. CDR3: CASSLLYASGSGDTQYF. The CDR3, as DNA: TGCGCCAGCAGCTTGTTATACGCTAGCGGGAGCGGGGATACGCAGTATTTT. Full variable domain (missing parts from reference TRBV5-1 and TRBJ2-3): KAGVTQTPRYLIKTRGQQVTLSCSPISGHRSVSWYQQTPGQGLQFLFEYFSETQRNKGNFPGRFSGRQFSNSRSEMNVSTLELGDSALYLCASSLLYASGSGDTQYFGPGTRLTVL.

The V gene is TRBV19, the J gene TRBJ1-6, with 8 bases aligning to TRBD1. The CDR3 extends over 15 amino acids. Germline V gene data show CDR1 as LNHDA and CDR2 as SQIVND (reference sequence). Losses at the gene ends were 8 bases for V and 9 bases for J; bases not matched to a gene: 12. The CDR3 sequence is CASGETGGSFSPLHF. In nucleotides, the CDR3 is TGTGCCAGTGGGGAAACAGGGGGTTCTTTTTCACCCCTCCACTTT. Using reference TRBV19 and TRBJ1-6 for the parts outside the CDR3, the full variable domain is DGGITQSPKYLFRKEGQNVTLSCEQNLNHDAMYWYRQDPGQGLRLIYYSQIVNDFQKGDIAEGYSVSREKKESFPLTVTSAQKNPTAFYLCASGETGGSFSPLHFGNGTRLTVT.

The chain recombines TRBV29-1 with TRBJ2-5; the match to TRBD2 covers 7 bases. Losses at the gene ends were 7 bases for V and 4 bases for J; bases not matched to a gene: 12. The germline CDR1 and CDR2 sequences are SQVTM and ANQGSEA. The CDR3 has 14 amino acids. This CDR3 is CSGAEAGVGETQYF. The CDR3, as DNA: TGCAGCGGGGCCGAGGCGGGGGTCGGAGAGACCCAGTACTTC.

The chain recombines TRBV5-4 with TRBJ1-1; TRBD1 matches at 9 bases. The CDR3 has 15 amino acids. J gave up 4 bases and V 3 bases, and 7 bases lay outside the gene matches. The germline gives CDR1 SGHNT, CDR2 YYREEE (reference sequence). The CDR3 spells CASSSRDRAITEAFF. CDR3 coding DNA: TGTGCCAGCAGCTCCCGGGACAGGGCTATCACTGAAGCTTTCTTT.

The chain joins TRBV30 to TRBJ1-5, with a tentative D call TRBD1 (5 bases). Trimming pared 0 bases from V and 1 base from J, leaving 10 bases between. The CDR3 length is 15 residues. Germline V gene sequence: CDR1 GTSNPN, CDR2 SVGIG (reference sequence). CDR3 amino acids: CAWSVGRVSNQPQHF. The CDR3 DNA sequence: TGTGCCTGGAGTGTTGGCAGGGTGAGCAATCAGCCCCAGCATTTT.

The chain employs TRBV5-4 and TRBJ2-5; 13 nucleotides agree with TRBD2. The CDR3 has 16 amino acids. The V and J ends lost 3 bases and 2 bases, in that order; junction bases with no gene match: 4. Germline V gene lookup returns CDR1 SGHNT and CDR2 YYREEE (reference sequence). The CDR3 DNA reads as TGTGCCAGCAGCTCCACTAGCGGGAGGGCACAAGAGACCCAGTACTTC. It specifies CASSSTSGRAQETQYF.

This clone came up a few times. The chain links TRBV4-2 to TRBJ1-4, with 9 bases matching TRBD1. The trim removed 3 bases at V and 3 bases at J, leaving 2 bases unmatched. Germline assignment: CDR1 LGHNA and CDR2 YNFKEQ. This CDR3 region has 15 residues. CDR3: CASSQGDRANEKLFF. The CDR3 DNA reads TGTGCCAGCAGCCAGGGGGACAGGGCTAATGAAAAACTGTTTTTT.

The J gene is TRBJ2-2, the V gene TRBV30; possible D gene TRBD2, 7 bases. The CDR3 sequence is 15 residues long. V was clipped by 4 bases and J by 6 bases, with 18 bases between them. Germline CDR1 GTSNPN, CDR2 SVGIG (reference sequence). The CDR3 region has the DNA TGTGCCTGGACTGAAATGGGGGGGGCGGCCGGGGAGCTGTTTTTT. Protein: CAWTEMGGAAGELFF. Full variable domain (remainder filled in from reference TRBV30 and TRBJ2-2): SQTIHQWPATLVQPVGSPLSLECTVEGTSNPNLYWYRQAAGRGLQLLFYSVGIGQISSEVPQNLSASRPQDRQFILSSKKLLLSDSGFYLCAWTEMGGAAGELFFGEGSRLTVL.

The chain combines TRBV19 with TRBJ1-4, with 7 nucleotides matching TRBD1. The CDR3 extends over 21 amino acids. Germline lookup yields CDR1 LNHDA and CDR2 SQIVND (reference sequence). Germline trimming cut 1 base from V and 0 bases from J; bases unmatched to any gene: 17. The CDR3 spells CASSIAHLRTGLHSTNEKLFF. CDR3 coding DNA: TGTGCCAGTAGTATAGCCCACTTACGGACAGGCCTTCACTCAACTAATGAAAAACTGTTTTTT.

This clone was seen more than once but under ten times. The chain has TRBV14 and TRBJ2-5, with no clear D. Germline CDR1 and CDR2: SGHDN and FVKESK. CDR3 length: 13 amino acids. V lost 1 base to trimming and J lost 4 bases, with 7 bases between them. The CDR3, as DNA: TGTGCCAGCAGCCAAGGGCAGTTAGAGACCCAGTACTTC. Its translation is CASSQGQLETQYF.